These 14 T cell receptor beta chains originate from one sample sequenced in a study of a mutant IDH1 vaccine in newly diagnosed glioma. The sample's time point: week 35, safety follow-up. A single vaccine dose contained 300 ug of mutant IDH1 20-mer peptide, and topical imiquimod was used with it. Their specific antigens are unknown. Sequencing was performed with immunoSEQ multiplex PCR; in TCRdb, only in-frame clones are kept and a portion is missing. The sample lists just under 70,000 clones, 84% occurring once. Sequenced here: PBMCs, sampled from a glioma patient whose treatment included an IDH1 peptide vaccine. All receptors derive from a man younger than 30 with glioma.

This clone was detected only once. The chain combines TRBV19 with TRBJ2-7; TRBD1 agrees at 10 bases. The CDR3 has 14 residues. Trimming at V came to 6 bases and at J to 4 bases, leaving 6 bases not matched to a gene. Germline values: CDR1 LNHDA, CDR2 SQIVND (reference sequence). The CDR3, as DNA: TGTGCCAGTAGAGGACAGGGGGGGGCATACGAGCAGTACTTC. Translated: CASRGQGGAYEQYF.

The rearrangement joins TRBV18 to TRBJ1-2, with 8 bases fitting TRBD1. The CDR3 extends over 14 amino acids. V was pared by 1 base and J by 2 bases, with 0 bases of the junction left unmatched. Germline CDR1 reads KGHSH; CDR2 reads LQKENI. CDR3: CASSPRTGNYGYTF. The CDR3 DNA reads TGTGCCAGCTCACCACGGACAGGGAACTATGGCTACACCTTC.

Note on this clone: The same CDR3 arises from other DNA sequences in this sample as well. The V gene is TRBV18, the J gene TRBJ2-5; D remains unclear. This CDR3 region has 11 residues. Germline CDR1 KGHSH, CDR2 LQKENI. Trimming pared 3 bases from V and 2 bases from J, leaving 1 base between. CDR3 bases: TGTGCCAGCTCACCTCAAGAGACCCAGTACTTC. It encodes CASSPQETQYF. Full variable domain (remainder filled in from reference TRBV18 and TRBJ2-5): NAGVMQNPRHLVRRRGQEARLRCSPMKGHSHVYWYRQLPEEGLKFMVYLQKENIIDESGMPKERFSAEFPKEGPSILRIQQVVRGDSAAYFCASSPQETQYFGPGTRLLVL.

This chain joins TRBV5-8 and TRBJ1-2; D unresolved. The ends were cut back, 6 bases at V and 7 bases at J, with 19 bases in the middle. CDR3 length equals 14 residues. CDR1 is SGHTS, CDR2 YDEGEE, per germline. The CDR3 bases are TGTGCCAGCACCACTAGGACCGCTAAGGGTGGCTACACCTTC. It is translated as CASTTRTAKGGYTF. Drawing the rest from reference TRBV5-8 and TRBJ1-2, the complete variable domain is EAGVTQSPTHLIKTRGQQATLRCSPISGHTSVYWYQQALGLGLQFLLWYDEGEERNRGNFPPRFSGRQFPNYSSELNVNALELEDSALYLCASTTRTAKGGYTFGSGTRLTVV.

This CDR3 reads CASSLKGQGPEQYF. The CDR3 DNA sequence: TGTGCCAGCAGCTTAAAAGGACAGGGGCCCGAGCAGTACTTC. The genes are TRBV7-9 and TRBJ2-7, with 9 bases fitting TRBD1. J lost 6 bases, V lost 2 bases, and 5 bases had no gene match. This CDR3 comprises 14 residues. Germline loops: CDR1 SEHNR, CDR2 FQNEAQ (reference sequence).

This chain links TRBV2 with TRBJ2-7; the match to TRBD1 covers 8 bases. The V gene's germline CDR1 is SNHLY and CDR2 FYNNEI. J gave up 4 bases and V 6 bases, and 14 bases lay outside the gene matches. This CDR3 has 16 amino acids. CDR3 bases: TGTGCCAGCAGCGGAGAGGGGACAGGCCTGTTTTACGAGCAGTACTTC. Its protein product is CASSGEGTGLFYEQYF.

The chain couples TRBV6-5 to TRBJ1-2; D unclear. Trimming stripped 7 bases from V and 0 bases from J, with 3 bases between. Germline lookup yields CDR1 MNHEY and CDR2 SVGAGI. The CDR3 length is 11 residues. The CDR3 here is CASISNYGYTF. For the CDR3, the DNA is TGTGCCAGCATATCTAACTATGGCTACACCTTC.

The rearrangement links TRBV15 to TRBJ2-3, with D possibly matching TRBD2 (5 bases). V lost 1 base, J lost 4 bases, and 12 bases lay in between. The CDR3 length is 15 residues. Germline CDR1 and CDR2: LNHNV and YYDKDF (reference sequence). The CDR3 protein is CATSRVSSGADTQYF. The CDR3 DNA follows: TGTGCCACCAGCAGAGTGTCCAGCGGCGCAGATACGCAGTATTTT.

The chain joins TRBV5-1 to TRBJ2-7; tentatively, D is TRBD1 (5 bases). In germline, CDR1 is SGHRS, CDR2 YFSETQ. The CDR3 length is 14 residues. Trimming removed 1 base at V and 0 bases at J, with 8 bases between. Here the CDR3 reads CASSLSGFSYEQYF. The CDR3 DNA sequence: TGCGCCAGCAGCTTGTCAGGGTTCTCCTACGAGCAGTACTTC.

V is TRBV7-2 and J is TRBJ2-3, with D perhaps matching TRBD1 (6 bases). The CDR3 runs to 15 residues. Germline V gives CDR1 SGHTA, CDR2 FQGNSA. Deletions cut 2 bases from V and 4 bases from J, with 13 bases between. The CDR3 nucleotides are TGTGCCAGCAGCTTAAACACAGGGAGCGCAGATACGCAGTATTTT. This encodes CASSLNTGSADTQYF.

This clone was seen a single time. This chain connects TRBV7-9 to TRBJ1-5, with 9 bases matching TRBD1. Trimming cost V 4 bases and J 10 bases; bases outside gene matches: 14. Germline V gene data show CDR1 as SEHNR and CDR2 as FQNEAQ (reference sequence). This CDR3 has 16 residues. CDR3 coding DNA: TGTGCCAGCAGCTCTCAACCGGGACAGGGACCTCATCCCCAGCATTTT. Its protein is CASSSQPGQGPHPQHF.

The gene calls are TRBV5-4 and TRBJ2-7; possibly TRBD1 for D (6 bases). CDR1 is SGHNT and CDR2 is YYREEE in the germline V gene (reference sequence). V shed 4 bases and J shed 3 bases, with 14 bases lying between them. This CDR3 is built from 14 residues. CDR3 bases: TGTGCCAGCAGCAGTGGGGGACAACTCTACGAGCAGTACTTC. This codes for CASSSGGQLYEQYF.

V usage is TRBV15 and J usage is TRBJ2-3, with a possible D match to TRBD1 (5 bases). CDR1 LNHNV and CDR2 YYDKDF come from the germline V gene (reference sequence). The CDR3 consists of 17 residues. Trimming took off 0 bases at V and 2 bases at J, with 15 bases between the two ends. The CDR3 DNA is TGTGCCACCAGCAGAGATGGGTCCGACAGTTTCACAGATACGCAGTATTTT. Encoded protein: CATSRDGSDSFTDTQYF.

This chain links TRBV7-3 with TRBJ2-7, with 9 bases fitting TRBD1. The CDR3 runs to 14 residues. The V and J ends lost 2 bases and 6 bases, in that order; junction bases with no gene match: 5. Germline V gene lookup returns CDR1 SGHTA and CDR2 FQGTGA. The CDR3 loop is CASSLGDRASEQYF. The CDR3 region has the DNA TGTGCCAGCAGCTTAGGGGACAGGGCGTCCGAGCAGTACTTC.